The T cell receptor beta chain described here comes from a study of CD8 T cells in ankylosing spondylitis. There are a few counts of this clonotype. Its antigen is not known. General observations from the study: Clones linked to the disease showed a CD8+ phenotype. They occurred at relatively low frequencies in peripheral blood. The clones that were linked to disease were reported to be significantly enriched in matched synovial fluid samples from ankylosing spondylitis patients. Blood of patients with ankylosing spondylitis appeared to be characterized by a TCR beta motif of 8 or 9 highly homologous variants.

Each CDR3 protein gets one entry after TCRdb re-called the 5' RACE reads with MiXCR. Of about 300,000 distinct CDR3 sequences in the sample, about 9.9% were seen once. CDR1 is SGHRS, CDR2 YFSETQ, per germline. Deletions cut 7 bases from V and 9 bases from J, with 11 bases between. This CDR3 contains 11 residues. The clonotype originates from a female donor with ankylosing spondylitis or in good health (not recorded which). Sequences were obtained from blood, either unsorted or a sorted T cell fraction (not recorded which). The chain employs TRBV5-1 and TRBJ2-1; the D is unclear. The CDR3 sequence is CASGSGPEQFF. In nucleotides, the CDR3 is TGCGCCAGCGGTAGTGGGCCTGAGCAGTTCTTC.